This T cell receptor beta chain was profiled in a study of monozygotic twins with inflammatory bowel disease. TCRdb derives one entry per CDR3 protein from the 5' RACE reads, leaving out DNA. The sample holds 140,000 to 150,000 distinct CDR3 sequences. There are 16 residues in the CDR3. Germline lookup yields CDR1 SGHTA and CDR2 FQGTGA. The sample comprised blood. This TCR was recovered from a human donor with ulcerative colitis or Crohn's disease, or a healthy co-twin of an affected twin (not recorded which). This rearrangement joins TRBV7-3 to TRBJ2-3. This CDR3 is CASSFGSATSTDTQYF.